The entry below describes one T cell receptor (beta chain). Sequenced by immunoSEQ multiplex PCR; TCRdb stores in-frame clones only, minus some. The table has about 110,000 clones, approximately 84% seen once; the top ten hold around 6.2%. This entry belongs to a study of control samples from healthy donors and cancer patients. With 7 bases clipped from V and 10 bases from J, the junction kept 17 bases outside the gene matches. There are 14 residues in the CDR3. From germline, CDR1 is SQVTM and CDR2 ANQGSEA. The receptor was derived from a man between 18 and 35 years old in good health. The chain employs TRBV29-1 and TRBJ1-2; TRBD1 agrees at 8 bases. The specimen sequenced was blood. CDR3 sequence (DNA): TGCAGCGCCAAAAGAGGGGTTACAGGGGGTGACTACACCTTC. Translating it yields CSAKRGVTGGDYTF.